This TCR beta chain was profiled in a study of blood T cells in healthy people across ages. Sample-barcoded 5' priming and a J-beta primer mix drove a second PCR of roughly 7 to 11 cycles. TCRdb ran MiXCR on the 5' RACE reads and lists one entry per CDR3 protein. The data hold roughly 800,000 distinct CDR3 sequences, with 20% to 30% observed a single time. CDR1 SGHTA and CDR2 FQGTGA come from the germline V gene. Trimming took off 0 bases at V and 1 base at J, with 13 bases between the two ends. The CDR3 loop spans 17 amino acids. Every donor gave ten milliliters of peripheral blood. At least 6 million PBMCs were isolated per sample. Each sample yielded at least 5.5 micrograms of PBMC total RNA. This clonotype was detected only a few times. This sample was also put to use in a study of T cells of mothers and their children. Turning to that study: The overlap seen between related mothers and children slightly exceeded that of unrelated pairs, though not significantly.

The chain employs TRBV7-3 and TRBJ1-5, with TRBD1 as a possible D gene (5 bases). The source is a boy younger than 18 in good health. Sequences were obtained from blood. CDR3 amino acids: CASSLTRGRESNQPQHF. The CDR3 coding sequence is TGTGCCAGCAGCTTAACGAGGGGAAGGGAAAGCAATCAGCCCCAGCATTTT.